Sequencing of this TCR beta chain was carried out in a study of blood T cell repertoires in COVID-19. There are a few counts of this clone. The repertoire was sequenced with immunoSEQ multiplex PCR; TCRdb's copy has only in-frame clones and lacks some. The sample yields around 150,000 clones, just under 95% seen once. There are 15 residues in the CDR3. V was clipped by 3 bases and J by 0 bases; unmatched bases: 5. CDR1 is MDHEN and CDR2 is SYDVKM in the germline V gene. The specimen sequenced was peripheral blood. The receptor was isolated from a woman between 50 and 59 years old with acute or convalescent COVID-19. The rearrangement uses TRBV28 and TRBJ2-7; 7 bases fit TRBD2. In DNA, the CDR3 is TGTGCCAGCAGTTTCTCCCGCGGGAGCTCCTACGAGCAGTACTTC. Translated, it gives CASSFSRGSSYEQYF. Looking up the rest from reference TRBV28 and TRBJ2-7 gives the full variable domain: DVKVTQSSRYLVKRTGEKVFLECVQDMDHENMFWYRQDPGLGLRLIYFSYDVKMKEKGDIPEGYSVSREKKERFSLILESASTNQTSMYLCASSFSRGSSYEQYFGPGTRLTVT.